This T cell receptor (beta chain) was sequenced in a study of monozygotic twins with inflammatory bowel disease. The template switching step added UMIs that contained a 6-nucleotide sample barcode. Reprocessing the 5' RACE reads, TCRdb reports a single entry for every CDR3 protein and omits DNA. This sample's table has 310,000 or so distinct CDR3 sequences. Blood was drawn once per donor, and each sample measured more than 2 ml. The CDR3 has 14 residues. Germline V gene data show CDR1 as MNHEY and CDR2 as SMNVEV (reference sequence). The sequence derives from a human donor with ulcerative colitis or Crohn's disease, or a healthy co-twin of an affected twin (not recorded which). The specimen sequenced was blood. The chain combines TRBV27 with TRBJ2-5; without DNA, the TCRdb call of TRBD1 cannot be checked. This CDR3 reads CASSARNYQETQYF.